This T cell receptor (beta chain) derives from a study of blood T cells in healthy people across ages. Study background: Researchers report that template switching captured about one barcoded beta molecule per two T cells.

This clonotype appeared a few times. The antigen is not known. V was pared by 9 bases and J by 5 bases, with 22 bases between. CDR1 and CDR2 (germline): MNHEY, SVGAGI. The CDR3 sequence is 15 residues long. Study-wide findings and caveats: What prevented conclusive comparison of naive and antigen-experienced cells was that PBMCs were unsorted. Roughly linearly, TCR beta diversity per million T cells fell as age increased.

Primed by a sample-barcoded 5' primer and a J-beta primer mix, a second PCR proceeded for 7 to 11 cycles. Carrying 12 random nucleotides, a template-switch adaptor labeled each individual cDNA molecule. TCRdb processed the 5' RACE reads anew with MiXCR; each CDR3 protein has one entry. Of 1.5 million to 2 million distinct CDR3 sequences in the sample, about two fifths are singletons; the top ten hold approximately 22%. The origin of this receptor is a human donor in good health. Material for sequencing was blood. V gene TRBV6-5 combines with J gene TRBJ2-5; possibly TRBD1 or TRBD2 for D (6 bases each). In nucleotides, the CDR3 is TGTGCCAGTCAGCAAGGGCTGGGGGGCTGGGAGACCCAGTACTTC. Protein: CASQQGLGGWETQYF.